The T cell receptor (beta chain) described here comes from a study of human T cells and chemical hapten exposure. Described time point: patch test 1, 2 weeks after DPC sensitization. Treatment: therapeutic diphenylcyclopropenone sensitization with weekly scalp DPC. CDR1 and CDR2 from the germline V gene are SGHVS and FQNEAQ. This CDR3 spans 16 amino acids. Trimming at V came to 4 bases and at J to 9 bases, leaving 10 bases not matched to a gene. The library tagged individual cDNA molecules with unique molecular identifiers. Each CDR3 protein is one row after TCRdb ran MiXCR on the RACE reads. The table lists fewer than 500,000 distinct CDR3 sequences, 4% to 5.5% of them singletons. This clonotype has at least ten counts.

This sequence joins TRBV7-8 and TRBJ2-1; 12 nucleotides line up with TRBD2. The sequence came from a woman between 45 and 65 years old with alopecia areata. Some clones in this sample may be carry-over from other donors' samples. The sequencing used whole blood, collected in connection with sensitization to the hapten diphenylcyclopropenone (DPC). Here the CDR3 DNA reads TGTGCCAGCAGCTCTAGACCCCTAGCGGGAGGGGTTGAGCAGTTCTTC. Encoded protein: CASSSRPLAGGVEQFF.